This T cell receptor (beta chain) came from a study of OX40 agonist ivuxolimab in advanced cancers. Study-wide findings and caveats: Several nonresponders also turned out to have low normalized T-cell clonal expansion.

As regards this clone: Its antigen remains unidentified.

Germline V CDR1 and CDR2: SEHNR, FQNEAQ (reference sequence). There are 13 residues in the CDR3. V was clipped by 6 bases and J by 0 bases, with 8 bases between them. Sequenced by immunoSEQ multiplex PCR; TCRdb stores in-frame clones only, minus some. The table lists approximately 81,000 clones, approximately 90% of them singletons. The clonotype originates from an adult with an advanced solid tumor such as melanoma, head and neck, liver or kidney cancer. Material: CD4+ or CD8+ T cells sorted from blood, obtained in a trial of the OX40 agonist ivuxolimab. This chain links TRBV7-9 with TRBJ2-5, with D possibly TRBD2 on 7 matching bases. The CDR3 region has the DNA TGTGCCAGCAGAGGGGGGGACCAAGAGACCCAGTACTTC. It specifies CASRGGDQETQYF.